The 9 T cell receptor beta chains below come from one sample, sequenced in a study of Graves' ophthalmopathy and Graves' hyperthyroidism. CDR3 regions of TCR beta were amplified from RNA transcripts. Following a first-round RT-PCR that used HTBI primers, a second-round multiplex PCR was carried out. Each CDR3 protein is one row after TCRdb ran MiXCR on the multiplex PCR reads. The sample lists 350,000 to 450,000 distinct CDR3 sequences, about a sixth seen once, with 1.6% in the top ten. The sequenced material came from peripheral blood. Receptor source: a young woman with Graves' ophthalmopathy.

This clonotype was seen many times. CDR3 residues: CASRLFGGGSGANVLTF. The CDR3 region has the DNA TGTGCCAGCAGGCTTTTTGGAGGGGGGTCTGGGGCCAACGTCCTGACTTTC. The chain employs TRBV6-1 and TRBJ2-6; possibly TRBD1 or TRBD2 for D (6 bases each). CDR1 is MNHNS, CDR2 SASEGT, per germline. With 6 bases removed from V and 1 base from J, the gap between germline ends came to 16 bases. The CDR3 extends over 17 amino acids.

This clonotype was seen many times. CDR3: CASSLDLGSTEAFF. Here the CDR3 DNA reads TGTGCCAGCAGCTTAGATCTGGGGAGCACTGAAGCTTTCTTT. The chain carries TRBV11-2 and TRBJ1-1; D is undetermined. With 0 bases removed from V and 4 bases from J, the gap between germline ends came to 9 bases. Germline V lookup: CDR1 SGHAT, CDR2 FQNNGV. The CDR3 has 14 amino acids.

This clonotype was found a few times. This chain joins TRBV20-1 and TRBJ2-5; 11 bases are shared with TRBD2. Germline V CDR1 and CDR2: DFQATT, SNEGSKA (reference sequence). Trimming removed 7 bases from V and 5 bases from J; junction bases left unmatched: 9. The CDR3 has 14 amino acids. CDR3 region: CSGLAGGVGETQYF. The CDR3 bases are TGCAGTGGATTAGCGGGAGGGGTGGGGGAGACCCAGTACTTC.

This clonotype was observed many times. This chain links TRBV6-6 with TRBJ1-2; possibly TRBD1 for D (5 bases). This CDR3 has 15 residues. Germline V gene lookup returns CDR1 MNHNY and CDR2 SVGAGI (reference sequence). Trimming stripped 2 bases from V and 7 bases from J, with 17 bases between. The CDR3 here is CASSYDPPGSSGYTF. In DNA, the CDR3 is TGTGCCAGCAGTTACGACCCCCCAGGGTCAAGTGGCTACACCTTC.

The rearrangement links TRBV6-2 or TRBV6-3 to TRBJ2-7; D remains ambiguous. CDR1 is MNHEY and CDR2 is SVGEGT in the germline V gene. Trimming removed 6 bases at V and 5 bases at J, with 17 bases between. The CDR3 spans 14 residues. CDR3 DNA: TGTGCCAGCAGCGCCGACTCGGAACGGGACGAGCAGTACTTC. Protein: CASSADSERDEQYF.

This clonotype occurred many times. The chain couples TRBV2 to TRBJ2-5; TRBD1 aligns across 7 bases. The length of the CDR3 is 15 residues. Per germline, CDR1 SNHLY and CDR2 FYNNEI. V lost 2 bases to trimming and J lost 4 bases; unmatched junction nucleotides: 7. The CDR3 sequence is CASSEMGQRTETQYF. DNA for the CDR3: TGTGCCAGCAGTGAAATGGGACAGAGGACAGAGACCCAGTACTTC.

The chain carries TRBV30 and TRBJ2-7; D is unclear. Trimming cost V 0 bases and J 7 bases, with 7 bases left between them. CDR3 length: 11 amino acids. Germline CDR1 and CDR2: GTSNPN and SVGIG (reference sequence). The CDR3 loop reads CAWSVLGEQYF. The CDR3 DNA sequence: TGTGCCTGGAGTGTATTGGGGGAGCAGTACTTC.

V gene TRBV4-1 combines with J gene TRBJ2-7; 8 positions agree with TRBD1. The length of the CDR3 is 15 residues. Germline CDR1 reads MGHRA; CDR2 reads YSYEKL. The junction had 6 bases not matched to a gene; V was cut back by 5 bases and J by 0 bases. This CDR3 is CASSKGQGASYEQYF. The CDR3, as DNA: TGCGCCAGCAGCAAAGGGCAGGGGGCCTCCTACGAGCAGTACTTC.

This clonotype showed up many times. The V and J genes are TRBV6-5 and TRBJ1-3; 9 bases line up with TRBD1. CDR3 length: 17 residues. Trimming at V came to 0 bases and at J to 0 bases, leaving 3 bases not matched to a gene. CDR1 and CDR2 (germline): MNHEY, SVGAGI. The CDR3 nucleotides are TGTGCCAGCAGTTACTCTGGACAGGGGATCTCTGGAAACACCATATATTTT. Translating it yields CASSYSGQGISGNTIYF.